This entry is about one T cell receptor (beta chain). The CDR3 spans 14 residues. Germline CDR1 is SGHTA and CDR2 is FQGNSA. V was pared by 3 bases and J by 0 bases, with 0 bases of the junction left unmatched. Sequencing used immunoSEQ multiplex PCR; TCRdb keeps in-frame clones, though not all of them. The sample comprises 80,000 or so clones, around 95% of which are singletons, and roughly 6.2% rests with the top ten. This specimen belongs to a study of control samples from healthy donors and cancer patients. This chain connects TRBV7-2 to TRBJ2-7; 9 positions agree with TRBD2. The sample taken for sequencing was blood. The sequence was obtained from a woman between 40 and 55 years old in good health. CDR3 nucleotide sequence: TGTGCCAGCAGCTTTAGCGGGAGCTCCTACGAGCAGTACTTC. Translated: CASSFSGSSYEQYF.